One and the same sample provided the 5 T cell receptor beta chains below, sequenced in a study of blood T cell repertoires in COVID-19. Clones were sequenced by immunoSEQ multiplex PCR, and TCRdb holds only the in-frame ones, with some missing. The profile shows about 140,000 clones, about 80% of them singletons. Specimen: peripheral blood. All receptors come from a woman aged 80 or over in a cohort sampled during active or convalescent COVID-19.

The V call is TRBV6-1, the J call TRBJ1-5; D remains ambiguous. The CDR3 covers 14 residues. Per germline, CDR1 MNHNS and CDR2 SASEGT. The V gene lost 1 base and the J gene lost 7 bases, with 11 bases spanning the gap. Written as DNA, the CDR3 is TGTGCCAGCAGTGAAGTGTTTTCGGGGCAGCCCCAGCATTTT. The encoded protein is CASSEVFSGQPQHF.

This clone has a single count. The CDR3 sequence is CASSQDTGIYGYTF. For the CDR3, the DNA is TGCGCCAGCAGCCAAGATACAGGGATCTATGGCTACACCTTC. The chain is built from TRBV4-3 and TRBJ1-2; a weak D match, TRBD1 (6 bases). V was cut by 0 bases and J by 4 bases, with 9 bases left in between. In germline, CDR1 is LGHNA, CDR2 YSLEER. The CDR3 is 14 amino acids.

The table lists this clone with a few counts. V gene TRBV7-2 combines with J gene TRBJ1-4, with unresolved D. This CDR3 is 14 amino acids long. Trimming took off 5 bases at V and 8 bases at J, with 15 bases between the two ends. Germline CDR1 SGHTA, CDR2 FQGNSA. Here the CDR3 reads CASSLSASGEKLFF. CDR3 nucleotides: TGTGCCAGCAGCCTCTCCGCCAGCGGGGAAAAACTGTTTTTT.

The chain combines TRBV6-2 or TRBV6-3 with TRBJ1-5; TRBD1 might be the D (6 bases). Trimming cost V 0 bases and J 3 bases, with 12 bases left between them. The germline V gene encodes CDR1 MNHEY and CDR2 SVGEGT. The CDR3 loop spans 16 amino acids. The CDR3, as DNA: TGTGCCAGCAGTTACTCCAGGGGCCTAGTCAATCAGCCCCAGCATTTT. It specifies CASSYSRGLVNQPQHF.

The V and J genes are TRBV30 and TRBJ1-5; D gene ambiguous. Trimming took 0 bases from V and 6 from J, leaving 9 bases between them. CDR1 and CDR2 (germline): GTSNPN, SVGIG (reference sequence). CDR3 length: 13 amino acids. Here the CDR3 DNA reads TGTGCCTGGAGTGTAACCGGGGTTCAGCCCCAGCATTTT. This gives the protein CAWSVTGVQPQHF.